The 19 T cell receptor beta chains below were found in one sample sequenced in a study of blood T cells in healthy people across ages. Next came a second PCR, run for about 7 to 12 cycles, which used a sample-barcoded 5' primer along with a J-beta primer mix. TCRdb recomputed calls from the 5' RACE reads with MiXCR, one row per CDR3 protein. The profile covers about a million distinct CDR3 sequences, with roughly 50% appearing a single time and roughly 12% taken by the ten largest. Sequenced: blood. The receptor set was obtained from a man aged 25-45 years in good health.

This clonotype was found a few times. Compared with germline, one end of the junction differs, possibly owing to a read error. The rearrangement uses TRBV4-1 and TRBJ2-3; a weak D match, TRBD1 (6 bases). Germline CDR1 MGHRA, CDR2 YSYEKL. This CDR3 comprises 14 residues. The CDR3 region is CASGQGPRADTQYF. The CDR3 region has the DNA TGCGCCAGCGGCCAGGGGCCCCGCGCAGATACGCAGTATTTT.

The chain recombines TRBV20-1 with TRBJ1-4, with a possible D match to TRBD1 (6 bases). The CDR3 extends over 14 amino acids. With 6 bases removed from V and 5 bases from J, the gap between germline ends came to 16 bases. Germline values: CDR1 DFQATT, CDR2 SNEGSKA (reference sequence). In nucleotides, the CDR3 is TGCAGTGCGTGGGAGGGGGGAAGCAATGAAAAACTGTTTTTT. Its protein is CSAWEGGSNEKLFF.

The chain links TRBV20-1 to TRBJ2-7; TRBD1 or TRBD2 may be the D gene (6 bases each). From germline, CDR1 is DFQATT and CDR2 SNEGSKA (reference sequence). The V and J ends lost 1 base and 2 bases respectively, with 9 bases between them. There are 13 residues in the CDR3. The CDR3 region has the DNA TGCAGTGCTAGAGTGGGGGGCACCTACGAGCAGTACTTC. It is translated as CSARVGGTYEQYF.

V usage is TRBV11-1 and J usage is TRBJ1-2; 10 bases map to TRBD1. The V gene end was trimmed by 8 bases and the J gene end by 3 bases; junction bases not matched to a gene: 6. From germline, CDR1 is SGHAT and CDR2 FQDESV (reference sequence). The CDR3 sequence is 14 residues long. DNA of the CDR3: TGTGCCAGCCAGTCCGGGACAGGGGACTATGGCTACACCTTC. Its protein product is CASQSGTGDYGYTF.

CDR3 nucleotide sequence: TGTGCCAGCAGCTTGGGTGGCGAGGACATTCAGTACTTC. Translated: CASSLGGEDIQYF. V is TRBV5-6 and J is TRBJ2-4; D gene unclear. Germline loops: CDR1 SGHDT, CDR2 YYEEEE. V dropped 0 bases and J dropped 8 bases, with 9 bases sitting between them. The CDR3 is made up of 13 amino acids.

The CDR3 loop reads CASSHLAGTDTQYF. CDR3 nucleotides: TGCGCCAGCAGCCACCTAGCGGGAACAGATACGCAGTATTTT. The genes are TRBV4-1 and TRBJ2-3, with 9 bases matching TRBD2. Germline assignment: CDR1 MGHRA and CDR2 YSYEKL. The ends lost 3 bases at V and 3 bases at J; junction bases unmatched: 1. The CDR3 runs 14 residues.

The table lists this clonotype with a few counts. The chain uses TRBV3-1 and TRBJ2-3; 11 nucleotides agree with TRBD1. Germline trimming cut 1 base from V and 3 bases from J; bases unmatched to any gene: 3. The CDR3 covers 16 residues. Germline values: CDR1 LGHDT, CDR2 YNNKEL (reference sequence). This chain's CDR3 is CASSQVGQGVTDTQYF. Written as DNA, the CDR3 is TGTGCCAGCAGCCAAGTGGGACAGGGGGTAACAGATACGCAGTATTTT.

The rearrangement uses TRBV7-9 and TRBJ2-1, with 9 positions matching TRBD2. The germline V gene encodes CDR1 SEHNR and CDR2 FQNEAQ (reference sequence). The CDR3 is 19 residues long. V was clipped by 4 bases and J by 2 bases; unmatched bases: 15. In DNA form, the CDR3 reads TGTGCCAGCAGCTCCGAGAAGGGACTAGCCAAAGGGCCCTACAATGAGCAGTTCTTC. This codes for CASSSEKGLAKGPYNEQFF.

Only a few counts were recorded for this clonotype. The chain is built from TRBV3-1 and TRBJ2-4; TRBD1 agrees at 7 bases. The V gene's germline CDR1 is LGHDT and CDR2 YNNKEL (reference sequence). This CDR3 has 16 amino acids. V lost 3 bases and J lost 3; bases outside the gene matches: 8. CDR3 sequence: CASSQSDRFGKNIQYF. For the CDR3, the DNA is TGTGCCAGCAGCCAGTCGGACAGGTTCGGCAAAAACATTCAGTACTTC.

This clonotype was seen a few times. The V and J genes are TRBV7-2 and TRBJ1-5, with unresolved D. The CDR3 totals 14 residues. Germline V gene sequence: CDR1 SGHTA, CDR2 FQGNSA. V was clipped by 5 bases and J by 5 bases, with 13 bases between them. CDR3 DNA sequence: TGTGCCAGCAGCCAGGACGGCGCATATCAGCCCCAGCATTTT. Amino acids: CASSQDGAYQPQHF. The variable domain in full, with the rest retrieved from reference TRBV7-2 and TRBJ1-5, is GAGVSQSPSNKVTEKGKDVELRCDPISGHTALYWYRQSLGQGLEFLIYFQGNSAPDKSGLPSDRFSAERTGGSVSTLTIQRTQQEDSAVYLCASSQDGAYQPQHFGDGTRLSIL.

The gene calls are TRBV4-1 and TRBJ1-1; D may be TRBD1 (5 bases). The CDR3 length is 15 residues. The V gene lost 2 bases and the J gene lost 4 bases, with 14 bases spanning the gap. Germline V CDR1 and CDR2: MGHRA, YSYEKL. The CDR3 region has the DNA TGCGCCAGCAGCCAAAAGGGCCTAAGGGGCACTGAAGCTTTCTTT. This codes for CASSQKGLRGTEAFF.

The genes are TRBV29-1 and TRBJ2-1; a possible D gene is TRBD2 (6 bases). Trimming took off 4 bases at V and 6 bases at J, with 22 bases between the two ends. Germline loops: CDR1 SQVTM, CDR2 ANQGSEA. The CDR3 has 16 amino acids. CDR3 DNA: TGCAGCGTTGTTGGTAGGGCAGTTCTGGGGGGCAATGAGCAGTTCTTC. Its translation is CSVVGRAVLGGNEQFF.

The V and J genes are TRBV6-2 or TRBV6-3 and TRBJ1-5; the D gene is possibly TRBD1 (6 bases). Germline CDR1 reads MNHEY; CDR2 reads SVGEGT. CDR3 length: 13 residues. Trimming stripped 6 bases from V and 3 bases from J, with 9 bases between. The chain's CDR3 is CASRDRSNQPQHF. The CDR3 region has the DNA TGTGCCAGCAGGGACAGATCCAATCAGCCCCAGCATTTT.

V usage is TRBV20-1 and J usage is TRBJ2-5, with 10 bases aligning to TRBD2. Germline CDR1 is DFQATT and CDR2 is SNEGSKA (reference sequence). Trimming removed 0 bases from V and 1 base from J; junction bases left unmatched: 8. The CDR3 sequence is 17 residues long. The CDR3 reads CSARDPASGGIQETQYF. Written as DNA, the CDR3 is TGCAGTGCTAGAGATCCGGCTAGCGGGGGTATCCAAGAGACCCAGTACTTC.

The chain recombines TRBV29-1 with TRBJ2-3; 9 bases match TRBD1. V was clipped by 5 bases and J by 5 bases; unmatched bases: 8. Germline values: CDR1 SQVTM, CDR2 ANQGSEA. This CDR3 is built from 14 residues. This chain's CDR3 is CSVPGQGRVDTQYF. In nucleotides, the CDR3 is TGCAGCGTTCCCGGACAGGGGCGTGTAGATACGCAGTATTTT.

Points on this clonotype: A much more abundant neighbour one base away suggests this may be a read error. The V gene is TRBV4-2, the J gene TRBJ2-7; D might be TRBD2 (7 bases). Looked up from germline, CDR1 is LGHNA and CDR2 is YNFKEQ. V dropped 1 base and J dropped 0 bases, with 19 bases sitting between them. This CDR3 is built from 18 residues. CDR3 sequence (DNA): TGTGCCAGCAGCCAAGCCTCGTCGACTAGCAGGGGCTCCTACGAGCAGTACTTC. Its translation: CASSQASSTSRGSYEQYF.

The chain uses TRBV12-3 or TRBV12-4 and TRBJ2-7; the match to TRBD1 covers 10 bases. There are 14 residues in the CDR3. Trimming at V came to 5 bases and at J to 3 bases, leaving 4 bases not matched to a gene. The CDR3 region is CASSGRDRGYEQYF. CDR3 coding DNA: TGTGCCAGCAGTGGACGGGACAGGGGCTACGAGCAGTACTTC.

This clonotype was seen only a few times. CDR3 nucleotides: TGCAGTGCTAGACCCAAGGTTATCTCCCAAGAGACCCAGTACTTC. This gives the protein CSARPKVISQETQYF. This chain uses TRBV20-1 with TRBJ2-5; D is unresolved. V was clipped by 2 bases and J by 1 base, with 14 bases between them. The germline CDR1 and CDR2 sequences are DFQATT and SNEGSKA (reference sequence). The CDR3 runs to 15 residues.

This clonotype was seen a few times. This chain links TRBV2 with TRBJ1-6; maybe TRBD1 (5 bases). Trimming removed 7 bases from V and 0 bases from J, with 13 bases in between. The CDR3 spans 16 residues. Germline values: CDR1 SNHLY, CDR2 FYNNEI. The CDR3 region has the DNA TGTGCCAGCAAAACAGGAAGAAGCTCCTATAATTCACCCCTCCACTTT. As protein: CASKTGRSSYNSPLHF.